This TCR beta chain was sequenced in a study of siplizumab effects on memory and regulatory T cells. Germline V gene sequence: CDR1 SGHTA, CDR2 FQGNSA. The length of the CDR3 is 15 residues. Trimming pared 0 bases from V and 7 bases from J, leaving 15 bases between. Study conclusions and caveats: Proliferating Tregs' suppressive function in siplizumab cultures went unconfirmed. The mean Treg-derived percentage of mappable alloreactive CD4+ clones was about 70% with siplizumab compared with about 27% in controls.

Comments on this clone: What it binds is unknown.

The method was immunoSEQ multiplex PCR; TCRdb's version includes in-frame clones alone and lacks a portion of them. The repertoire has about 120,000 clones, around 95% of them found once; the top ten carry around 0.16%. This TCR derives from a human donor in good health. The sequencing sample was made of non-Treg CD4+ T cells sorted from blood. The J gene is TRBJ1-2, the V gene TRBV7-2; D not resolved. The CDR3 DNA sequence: TGTGCCAGCAGCTTAGCGCGGACCCCCTGGGCTGGCTACACCTTC. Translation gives CASSLARTPWAGYTF.